This T cell receptor beta chain was sequenced for a study of cytomegalovirus exposure and HLA in healthy donors. Study background: Most donors, about 77% of roughly 400 genotyped, fell in the Caucasian-associated ancestry cluster. Broader study findings: Listed as cytomegalovirus-associated were more than 150 TCR beta chains. Reportedly, HLA-A and HLA-B alleles of most subjects were accurately predicted from TCR beta.

The study ran its PCR with 60 Vbeta and 13 Jbeta primers. Clones were sequenced by immunoSEQ multiplex PCR, and TCRdb holds only the in-frame ones, with some missing. The table has roughly 100,000 clones, 83% seen once. V was cut by 0 bases and J by 3 bases, with 11 bases left in between. The germline CDR1 and CDR2 sequences are SGHNT and YENEEA. CDR3 size: 15 residues. Notes on this clone: The antigen is not known.

This receptor was taken from a man younger than 35 in good health and CMV-seronegative. V usage is TRBV11-3 and J usage is TRBJ1-2; the D gene is possibly TRBD1 (6 bases). Sequencing used PBMCs. Written as DNA, the CDR3 is TGTGCCAGCAGCTTAGATACAGGGCCTGACTATGGCTACACCTTC. The encoded protein is CASSLDTGPDYGYTF.